These 15 T cell receptor beta chains were all obtained from the same sample, sequenced in a study of cytomegalovirus exposure and HLA in healthy donors. PCR amplification relied on 60 Vbeta primers (plus 13 Jbeta primers). TCRdb's table, derived via immunoSEQ multiplex PCR, lists solely in-frame clones and lacks some. This table has roughly 150,000 clones, 80% appearing once. Sequencing used PBMCs. Receptor source: a woman aged 40-49 years in good health and CMV-seronegative.

The chain combines TRBV7-2 with TRBJ2-1, with 10 bases that match TRBD2. Losses at the gene ends were 2 bases for V and 8 bases for J; bases not matched to a gene: 3. There are 14 residues in the CDR3. Germline V gene data show CDR1 as SGHTA and CDR2 as FQGNSA. The CDR3 loop reads CASSLSGGEYEQFF. Written as DNA, the CDR3 is TGTGCCAGCAGCTTAAGCGGGGGGGAGTATGAGCAGTTCTTC. Full variable domain (remainder filled in from reference TRBV7-2 and TRBJ2-1): GAGVSQSPSNKVTEKGKDVELRCDPISGHTALYWYRQSLGQGLEFLIYFQGNSAPDKSGLPSDRFSAERTGGSVSTLTIQRTQQEDSAVYLCASSLSGGEYEQFFGPGTRLTVL.

The rearrangement joins TRBV19 to TRBJ1-5; 8 nucleotides agree with TRBD1. Germline CDR1 LNHDA, CDR2 SQIVND (reference sequence). The CDR3 runs 13 residues. The J segment lost 7 bases and the V segment lost 5 bases, leaving 4 bases of the junction unmatched. The CDR3 DNA reads as TGTGCCAGTAGTGACAGGGGCAGGCAGCCCCAGCATTTT. It translates to CASSDRGRQPQHF. Full variable domain (missing parts from reference TRBV19 and TRBJ1-5): DGGITQSPKYLFRKEGQNVTLSCEQNLNHDAMYWYRQDPGQGLRLIYYSQIVNDFQKGDIAEGYSVSREKKESFPLTVTSAQKNPTAFYLCASSDRGRQPQHFGDGTRLSIL.

This clone was seen once. The genes are TRBV11-1 and TRBJ1-3; D gene unclear. Germline V lookup: CDR1 SGHAT, CDR2 FQDESV (reference sequence). Between the trimmed V and J ends, which lost 3 bases and 8 bases, there was a span of 14 bases. The CDR3 is 14 amino acids. CDR3 in DNA: TGTGCCAGCAGCTTTCTCCAAATGGGAGACACCATATATTTT. It codes for CASSFLQMGDTIYF.

V is TRBV28 and J is TRBJ1-5; D ambiguous. Per the germline V gene, CDR1 is MDHEN and CDR2 is SYDVKM. The V end lost 6 bases, the J end lost 2 bases, and 17 bases lay between the germline ends. The CDR3 contains 16 residues. This chain's CDR3 is CASRLPGSLGNQPQHF. The CDR3 DNA is TGTGCCAGCAGGTTGCCGGGGTCGTTGGGCAATCAGCCCCAGCATTTT.

CDR3 sequence (DNA): TGTGCCAGCAGTTTACAGGGGACCTACGAGCAGTACTTC. Residues: CASSLQGTYEQYF. The V and J genes are TRBV28 and TRBJ2-7; tentatively, D is TRBD1 (6 bases). The germline V gene has CDR1 MDHEN and CDR2 SYDVKM. This CDR3 contains 13 residues. Trimming stripped 2 bases from V and 2 bases from J, with 7 bases between.

This rearrangement joins TRBV28 to TRBJ1-6; 9 bases line up with TRBD1. The CDR3 covers 15 residues. With 5 bases clipped from V and 10 bases from J, the junction kept 9 bases outside the gene matches. Per the germline V gene, CDR1 is MDHEN and CDR2 is SYDVKM. CDR3 region: CASSLRRDRVSPLHF. CDR3 DNA: TGTGCCAGCAGTCTTCGCCGGGACAGGGTGTCACCCCTCCACTTT.

The rearrangement uses TRBV27 and TRBJ1-2; 8 bases are a match to TRBD1. Trimming at V came to 1 base and at J to 8 bases, leaving 9 bases not matched to a gene. CDR3 length: 15 amino acids. CDR1 is MNHEY, CDR2 SMNVEV, per germline (reference sequence). The CDR3 DNA is TGTGCCAGCAGTTTATATGAGACAGGGGTATTCGGCTACACCTTC. This encodes CASSLYETGVFGYTF.

The chain uses TRBV19 and TRBJ2-3, with D perhaps matching TRBD1 (5 bases). The CDR3 covers 15 residues. Germline V gene data show CDR1 as LNHDA and CDR2 as SQIVND (reference sequence). Trimming pared 3 bases from V and 1 base from J, leaving 11 bases between. The CDR3 DNA sequence: TGTGCCAGTAGTATCCCAGGGTCGGGCACAGATACGCAGTATTTT. Translated: CASSIPGSGTDTQYF.

This clone was recorded only once. The chain carries TRBV2 and TRBJ2-7, with TRBD1 matching over 7 bases. Trimming cost V 7 bases and J 3 bases; bases outside gene matches: 12. CDR3 size: 15 residues. The germline CDR1 and CDR2 sequences are SNHLY and FYNNEI. CDR3 loop: CASIQWVTGHYEQYF. The CDR3, as DNA: TGTGCCAGCATCCAATGGGTGACAGGGCACTACGAGCAGTACTTC.

This clone was picked up one time. A junction boundary mismatches the germline segment, possibly from a read error. The genes are TRBV7-2 and TRBJ2-6; tentatively, D is TRBD2 (7 bases). The CDR3 has 13 residues. The germline V gene encodes CDR1 SGHTA and CDR2 FQGNSA. DNA of the CDR3: TGTGCCAGCAGCGGGAGGGGGGCCAACGGCCTGACTTTC. Translated: CASSGRGANGLTF.

The CDR3 loop reads CATLFDRTDYGYTF. CDR3 nucleotide sequence: TGTGCCACACTATTTGATCGGACAGACTATGGCTACACCTTC. The V call is TRBV10-3, the J call TRBJ1-2; D is perhaps TRBD1 (6 bases). The V gene's germline CDR1 is ENHRY and CDR2 SYGVKD. V lost 10 bases to trimming and J lost 3 bases, with 18 bases between them. The CDR3 totals 14 residues.

Comments on this clone: Other DNA sequences from this sample encode an identical CDR3 as well. This chain joins TRBV5-1 and TRBJ1-1; 7 positions agree with TRBD1. This CDR3 has 14 amino acids. The germline V gene encodes CDR1 SGHRS and CDR2 YFSETQ. With 5 bases clipped from V and 5 bases from J, the junction kept 9 bases outside the gene matches. The CDR3 DNA is TGCGCCAGCAGTTCGGAACAGGGGAGGACTGAAGCTTTCTTT. Its translation: CASSSEQGRTEAFF. The full variable domain, completed using reference TRBV5-1 and TRBJ1-1, is KAGVTQTPRYLIKTRGQQVTLSCSPISGHRSVSWYQQTPGQGLQFLFEYFSETQRNKGNFPGRFSGRQFSNSRSEMNVSTLELGDSALYLCASSSEQGRTEAFFGQGTRLTVV.

Only a few counts were recorded for this clone. The chain uses TRBV6-6 and TRBJ1-5, with D hard to call. Trimming shortened V by 4 bases and J by 2 bases, and 6 bases separated the two germline ends. The CDR3 has 13 residues. Germline V gene data show CDR1 as MNHNY and CDR2 as SVGAGI (reference sequence). In nucleotides, the CDR3 is TGTGCCAGCAGTTTTGCGGGCAATCAGCCCCAGCATTTT. Protein sequence: CASSFAGNQPQHF.

This rearrangement joins TRBV11-2 to TRBJ2-7, with TRBD1 matching over 9 bases. Germline V gene sequence: CDR1 SGHAT, CDR2 FQNNGV. This CDR3 has 14 residues. J gave up 4 bases and V 1 base, and 2 bases lay outside the gene matches. The chain's CDR3 is CASSLGDRAYEQYF. CDR3 DNA: TGTGCCAGCAGCTTAGGGGACAGGGCTTACGAGCAGTACTTC.

The chain links TRBV11-2 to TRBJ1-5; 10 bases are a match to TRBD1. CDR1 SGHAT and CDR2 FQNNGV come from the germline V gene. With 3 bases clipped from V and 5 bases from J, the junction kept 4 bases outside the gene matches. This CDR3 has 15 residues. The CDR3 here is CASSLGQGLYQPQHF. DNA of the CDR3: TGTGCCAGCAGCTTGGGACAGGGGCTCTATCAGCCCCAGCATTTT. The complete variable domain, with remaining parts taken from reference TRBV11-2 and TRBJ1-5, reads EAGVAQSPRYKIIEKRQSVAFWCNPISGHATLYWYQQILGQGPKLLIQFQNNGVVDDSQLPKDRFSAERLKGVDSTLKIQPAKLEDSAVYLCASSLGQGLYQPQHFGDGTRLSIL.